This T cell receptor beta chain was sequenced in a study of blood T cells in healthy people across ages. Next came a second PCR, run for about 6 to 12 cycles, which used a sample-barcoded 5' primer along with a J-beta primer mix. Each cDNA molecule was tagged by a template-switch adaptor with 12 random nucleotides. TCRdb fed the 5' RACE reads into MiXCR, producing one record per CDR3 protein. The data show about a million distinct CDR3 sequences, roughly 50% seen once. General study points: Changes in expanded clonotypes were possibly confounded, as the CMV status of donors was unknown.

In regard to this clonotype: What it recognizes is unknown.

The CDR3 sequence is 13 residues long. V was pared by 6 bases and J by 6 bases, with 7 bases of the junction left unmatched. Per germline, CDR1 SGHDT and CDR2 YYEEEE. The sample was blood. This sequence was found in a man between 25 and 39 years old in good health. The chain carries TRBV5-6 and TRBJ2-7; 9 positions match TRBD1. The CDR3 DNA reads TGTGCCAGCACCCGGACAGGGGCGAGCGAGCAGTACTTC. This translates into CASTRTGASEQYF. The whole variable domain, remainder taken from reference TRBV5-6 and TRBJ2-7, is DAGVTQSPTHLIKTRGQQVTLRCSPKSGHDTVSWYQQALGQGPQFIFQYYEEEERQRGNFPDRFSGHQFPNYSSELNVNALLLGDSALYLCASTRTGASEQYFGPGTRLTVT.